This T cell receptor (beta chain) was found in a study of cytomegalovirus exposure and HLA in healthy donors. Across the study: Falling in the Caucasian-associated ancestry cluster were 81% of under 450 genotyped donors.

A multiplex PCR was run with 60 Vbeta primers and 13 Jbeta primers. The method was immunoSEQ multiplex PCR; TCRdb's version includes in-frame clones alone and lacks a portion of them. The table has 170,000 or so clones, about three quarters seen once. Trimming cost V 6 bases and J 3 bases, with 12 bases left between them. This CDR3 spans 13 amino acids. CDR1 is MDHEN and CDR2 is SYDVKM in the germline V gene. This clone showed up just a few times. The clonotype originates from a woman between 25 and 40 years old in good health and CMV-seropositive. Source material: PBMCs. The V and J genes are TRBV28 and TRBJ2-7; D is unclear. The DNA for the CDR3 is TGTGCCAGCAGACAGACCCCTGTCTACGAGCAGTACTTC. Translating gives CASRQTPVYEQYF.